Listed here are 7 T cell receptor beta chains from one sample, sequenced in a study of CD8+CD57+ T cells in acquired aplastic anemia. Patients who underwent sequencing had shown CD8+CD57+ cell expansion by flow cytometry. Template material for TCR beta VDJ and CDR3 profiling consisted of genomic DNA. TCRdb re-called the reads through MiXCR, storing one row per CDR3 protein. The data contain more than 150,000 distinct CDR3 sequences, 45% to 60% of them singletons. Sequencing was performed on sorted CD4+, CD8+, or CD8+CD57+ T cells (not recorded which) from PBMCs. The source is a human donor with aplastic anemia.

This clonotype was recorded once. This chain joins TRBV29-1 and TRBJ1-2; D is possibly TRBD1 (5 bases). From germline, CDR1 is SQVTM and CDR2 ANQGSEA. Trimming pared 2 bases from V and 4 bases from J, leaving 23 bases between. The CDR3 length is 17 residues. The CDR3: CSVERIGQSWLTYGYTF. CDR3 nucleotide sequence: TGCAGCGTTGAACGGATTGGACAATCCTGGTTAACCTATGGCTACACCTTC.

This clonotype was found many times. V and J are TRBV5-1 and TRBJ1-3; D uncertain. V was cut by 0 bases and J by 6 bases, with 7 bases left in between. Germline lookup yields CDR1 SGHRS and CDR2 YFSETQ. The length of the CDR3 is 13 residues. The CDR3 spells CASSLGLENTIYF. The CDR3 region has the DNA TGCGCCAGCAGCTTGGGGTTGGAAAACACCATATATTTT.

This clonotype appeared many times. This chain links TRBV3-1 with TRBJ1-1, with a tentative D call TRBD1 (5 bases). The germline CDR1 and CDR2 sequences are LGHDT and YNNKEL (reference sequence). There are 14 residues in the CDR3. With 5 bases removed from V and 4 bases from J, the gap between germline ends came to 14 bases. In DNA, the CDR3 is TGTGCCAGCAGCGCAGCAGGGAGTGTCACTGAAGCTTTCTTT. Translation: CASSAAGSVTEAFF.

CDR3 in amino acids: CASSAGHEQYF. CDR3 nucleotide sequence: TGTGCCAGCAGTGCGGGCCACGAGCAGTACTTC. This chain links TRBV9 with TRBJ2-7, with D maybe TRBD2 (5 bases). Trimming took off 5 bases at V and 5 bases at J, with 8 bases between the two ends. CDR3 size: 11 residues. Germline-derived CDR1 and CDR2 are SGDLS and YYNGEE.

Ten or more counts support this clonotype. This rearrangement joins TRBV5-1 to TRBJ2-7; D is possibly TRBD1 (6 bases). The CDR3 is made up of 14 amino acids. Trimming cost V 5 bases and J 0 bases, with 12 bases left between them. CDR1 is SGHRS and CDR2 is YFSETQ in the germline V gene. DNA of the CDR3: TGCGCCAGCAGAGGGGGTGGGAGCTCCTACGAGCAGTACTTC. It specifies CASRGGGSSYEQYF.

This clonotype was counted at least ten times. The chain joins TRBV11-2 to TRBJ2-7; D may be TRBD2 (5 bases). The germline gives CDR1 SGHAT, CDR2 FQNNGV. The CDR3 extends over 13 amino acids. Trimming removed 0 bases from V and 9 bases from J, with 12 bases in between. The CDR3 coding sequence is TGTGCCAGCAGCTTAGAATGGGGAGCCCCGCAGTACTTC. This codes for CASSLEWGAPQYF. Together with reference TRBV11-2 and TRBJ2-7, the CDR3 gives the full variable domain: EAGVAQSPRYKIIEKRQSVAFWCNPISGHATLYWYQQILGQGPKLLIQFQNNGVVDDSQLPKDRFSAERLKGVDSTLKIQPAKLEDSAVYLCASSLEWGAPQYFGPGTRLTVT.

This clonotype was seen a handful of times. The rearrangement joins TRBV20-1 to TRBJ1-6, with D possibly TRBD1 on 5 matching bases. The CDR3 has 12 amino acids. Germline V gene lookup returns CDR1 DFQATT and CDR2 SNEGSKA (reference sequence). Trimming cost V 5 bases and J 4 bases, with 6 bases left between them. The CDR3: CSAGQYNSPLHF. The CDR3 DNA is TGCAGTGCTGGACAATATAATTCACCCCTCCACTTT.